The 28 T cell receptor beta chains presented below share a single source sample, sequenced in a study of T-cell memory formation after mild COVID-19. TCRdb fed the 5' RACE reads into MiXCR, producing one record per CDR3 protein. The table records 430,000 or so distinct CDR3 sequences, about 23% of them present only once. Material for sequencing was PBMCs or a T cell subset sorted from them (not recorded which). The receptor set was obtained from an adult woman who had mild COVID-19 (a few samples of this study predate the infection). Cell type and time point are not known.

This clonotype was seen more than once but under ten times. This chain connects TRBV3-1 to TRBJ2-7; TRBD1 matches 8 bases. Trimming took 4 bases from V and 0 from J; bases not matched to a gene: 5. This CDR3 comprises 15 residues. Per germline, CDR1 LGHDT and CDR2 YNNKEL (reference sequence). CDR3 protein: CASSLRQGSSYEQYF. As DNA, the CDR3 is TGTGCCAGCAGCCTTCGACAGGGGAGCTCCTACGAGCAGTACTTC.

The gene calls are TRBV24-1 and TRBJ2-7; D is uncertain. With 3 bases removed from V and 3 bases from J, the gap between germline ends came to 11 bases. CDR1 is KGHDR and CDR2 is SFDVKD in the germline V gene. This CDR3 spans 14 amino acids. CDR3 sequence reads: CATSDPNPNYEQYF. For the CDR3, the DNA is TGTGCCACCAGTGATCCGAACCCAAACTACGAGCAGTACTTC.

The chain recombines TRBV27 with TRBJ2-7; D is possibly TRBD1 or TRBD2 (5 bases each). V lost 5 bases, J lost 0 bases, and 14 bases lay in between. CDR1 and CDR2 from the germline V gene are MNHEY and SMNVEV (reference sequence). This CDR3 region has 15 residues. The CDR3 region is CASSPGPWGSYEQYF. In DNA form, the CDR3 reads TGTGCCAGCAGTCCGGGACCGTGGGGCTCCTACGAGCAGTACTTC.

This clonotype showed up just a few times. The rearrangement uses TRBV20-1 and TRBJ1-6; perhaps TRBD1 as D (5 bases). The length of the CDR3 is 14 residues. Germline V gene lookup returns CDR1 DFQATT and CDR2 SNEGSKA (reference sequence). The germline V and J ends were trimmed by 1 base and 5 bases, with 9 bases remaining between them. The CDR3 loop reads CSARGQIDNSPLHF. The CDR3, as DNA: TGCAGTGCTAGAGGACAGATTGATAATTCACCCCTCCACTTT.

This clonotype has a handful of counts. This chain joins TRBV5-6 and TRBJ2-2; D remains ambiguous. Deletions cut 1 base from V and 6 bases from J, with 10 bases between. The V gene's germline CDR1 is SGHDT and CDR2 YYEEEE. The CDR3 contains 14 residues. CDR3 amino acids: CASSLRRRAGELFF. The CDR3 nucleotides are TGTGCCAGCAGCTTGAGACGTAGGGCCGGGGAGCTGTTTTTT.

The CDR3 region has the DNA TGTGCCAGCAGCCAACCGGGACAGGGGTTGTACGAGCAGTACTTC. Its translation: CASSQPGQGLYEQYF. J is TRBJ2-7 and V is TRBV3-1, with 10 bases matching TRBD1. CDR1 is LGHDT, CDR2 YNNKEL, per germline (reference sequence). The V and J ends lost 2 bases and 4 bases, in that order; junction bases with no gene match: 5. The CDR3 spans 15 residues.

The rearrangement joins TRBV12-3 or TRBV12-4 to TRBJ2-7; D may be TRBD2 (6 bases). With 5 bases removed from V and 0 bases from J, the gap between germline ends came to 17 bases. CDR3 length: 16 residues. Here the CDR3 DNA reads TGTGCCAGCAGTGCCACCGACGGGGGTGGCTCCTACGAGCAGTACTTC. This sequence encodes CASSATDGGGSYEQYF.

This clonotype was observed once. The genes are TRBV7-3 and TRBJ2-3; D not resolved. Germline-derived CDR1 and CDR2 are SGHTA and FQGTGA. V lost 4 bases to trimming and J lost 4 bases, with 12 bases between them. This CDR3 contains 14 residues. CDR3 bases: TGTGCCAGCAGCTCGGATGTTTATGCAGATACGCAGTATTTT. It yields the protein CASSSDVYADTQYF. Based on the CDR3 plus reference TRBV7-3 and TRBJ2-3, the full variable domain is GAGVSQTPSNKVTEKGKYVELRCDPISGHTALYWYRQSLGQGPEFLIYFQGTGAADDSGLPNDRFFAVRPEGSVSTLKIQRTERGDSAVYLCASSSDVYADTQYFGPGTRLTVL.

CDR3 nucleotides: TGCGCCAGCGCGACAGGGGAGGATGGCTACACCTTC. Its protein is CASATGEDGYTF. The chain is built from TRBV5-1 and TRBJ1-2; 8 nucleotides agree with TRBD1. J was trimmed by 6 bases and V by 7 bases; bases with no gene match: 5. Germline V gene data show CDR1 as SGHRS and CDR2 as YFSETQ. This CDR3 region has 12 residues.

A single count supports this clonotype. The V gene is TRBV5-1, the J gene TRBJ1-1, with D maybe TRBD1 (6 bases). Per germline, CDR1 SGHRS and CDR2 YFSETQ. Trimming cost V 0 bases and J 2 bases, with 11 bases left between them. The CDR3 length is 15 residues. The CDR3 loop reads CASSLGTGRNTEAFF. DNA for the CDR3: TGCGCCAGCAGCTTGGGTACAGGGAGAAACACTGAAGCTTTCTTT.

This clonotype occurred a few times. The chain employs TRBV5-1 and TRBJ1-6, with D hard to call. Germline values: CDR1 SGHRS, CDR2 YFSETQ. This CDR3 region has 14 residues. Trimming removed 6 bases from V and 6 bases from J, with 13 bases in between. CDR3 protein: CASTPGGVNSPLHF. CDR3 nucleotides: TGCGCCAGCACCCCGGGTGGGGTTAATTCACCCCTCCACTTT. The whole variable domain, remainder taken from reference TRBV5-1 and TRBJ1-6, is KAGVTQTPRYLIKTRGQQVTLSCSPISGHRSVSWYQQTPGQGLQFLFEYFSETQRNKGNFPGRFSGRQFSNSRSEMNVSTLELGDSALYLCASTPGGVNSPLHFGNGTRLTVT.

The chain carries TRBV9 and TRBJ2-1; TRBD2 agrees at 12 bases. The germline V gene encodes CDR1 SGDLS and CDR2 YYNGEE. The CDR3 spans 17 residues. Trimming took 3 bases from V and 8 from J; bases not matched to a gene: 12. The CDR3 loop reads CASSAERLAGVLHEQFF. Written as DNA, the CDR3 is TGTGCCAGCAGCGCAGAACGACTAGCGGGAGTTTTACATGAGCAGTTCTTC.

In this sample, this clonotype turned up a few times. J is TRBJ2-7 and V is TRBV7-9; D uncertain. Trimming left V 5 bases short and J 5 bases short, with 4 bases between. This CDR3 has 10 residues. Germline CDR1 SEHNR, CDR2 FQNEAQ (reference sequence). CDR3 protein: CASSPNEQYF. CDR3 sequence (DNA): TGTGCCAGCAGCCCGAACGAGCAGTACTTC.

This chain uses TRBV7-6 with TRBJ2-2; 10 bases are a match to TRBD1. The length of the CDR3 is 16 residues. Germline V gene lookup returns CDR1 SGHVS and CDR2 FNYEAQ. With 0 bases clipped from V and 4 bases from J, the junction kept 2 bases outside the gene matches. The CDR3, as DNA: TGTGCCAGCAGCTTAGCCGGGACAGGGGTCACCGGGGAGCTGTTTTTT. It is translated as CASSLAGTGVTGELFF.

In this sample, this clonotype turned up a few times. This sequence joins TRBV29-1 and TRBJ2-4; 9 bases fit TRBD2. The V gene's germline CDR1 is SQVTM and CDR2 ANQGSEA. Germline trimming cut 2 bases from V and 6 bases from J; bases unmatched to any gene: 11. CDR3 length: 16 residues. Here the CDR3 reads CSVEFWERGEGNIQYF. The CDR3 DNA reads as TGCAGCGTTGAATTCTGGGAGCGGGGGGAAGGAAACATTCAGTACTTC.

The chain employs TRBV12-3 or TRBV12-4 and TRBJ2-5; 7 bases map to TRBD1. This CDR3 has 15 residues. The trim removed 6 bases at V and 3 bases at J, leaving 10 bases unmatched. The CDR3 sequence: CASSPGDRVKETQYF. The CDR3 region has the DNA TGTGCCAGCAGCCCCGGCGACAGGGTGAAAGAGACCCAGTACTTC.

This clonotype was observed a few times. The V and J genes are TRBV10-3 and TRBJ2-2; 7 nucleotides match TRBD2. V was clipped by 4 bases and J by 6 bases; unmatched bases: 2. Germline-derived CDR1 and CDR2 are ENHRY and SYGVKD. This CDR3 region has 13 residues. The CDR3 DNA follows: TGTGCCATCAGTGGCGGGGGACCCGGGGAGCTGTTTTTT. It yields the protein CAISGGGPGELFF.

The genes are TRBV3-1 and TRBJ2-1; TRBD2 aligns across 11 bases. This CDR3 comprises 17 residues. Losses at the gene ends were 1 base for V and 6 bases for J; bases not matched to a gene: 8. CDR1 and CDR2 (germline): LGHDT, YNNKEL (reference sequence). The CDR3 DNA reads TGTGCCAGCAGCCAAGGCCGAAGACTAGCGGGGTCCAATGAGCAGTTCTTC. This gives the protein CASSQGRRLAGSNEQFF.

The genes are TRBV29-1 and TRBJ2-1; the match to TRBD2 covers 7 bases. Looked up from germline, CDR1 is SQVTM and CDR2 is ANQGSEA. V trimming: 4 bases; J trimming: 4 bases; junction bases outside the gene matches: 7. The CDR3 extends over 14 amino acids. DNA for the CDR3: TGCAGCGTTGTTACTAGCGAGAGATACAATGAGCAGTTCTTC. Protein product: CSVVTSERYNEQFF.

DNA for the CDR3: TGTGCCAGGAGAAGAGTGGCCGGGTTTATCGGTGGCTACACCTTC. It translates to CARRRVAGFIGGYTF. This chain links TRBV2 with TRBJ1-2; D unclear. V was trimmed by 9 bases and J by 7 bases, leaving 24 bases between them. The CDR3 consists of 15 residues. CDR1 is SNHLY, CDR2 FYNNEI, per germline.

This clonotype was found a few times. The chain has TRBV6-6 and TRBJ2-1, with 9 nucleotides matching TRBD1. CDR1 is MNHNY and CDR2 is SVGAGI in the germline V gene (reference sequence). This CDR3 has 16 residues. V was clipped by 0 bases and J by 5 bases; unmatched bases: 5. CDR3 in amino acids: CASSYSLQGANNEQFF. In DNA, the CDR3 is TGTGCCAGCAGTTACTCGTTACAGGGGGCGAACAATGAGCAGTTCTTC.

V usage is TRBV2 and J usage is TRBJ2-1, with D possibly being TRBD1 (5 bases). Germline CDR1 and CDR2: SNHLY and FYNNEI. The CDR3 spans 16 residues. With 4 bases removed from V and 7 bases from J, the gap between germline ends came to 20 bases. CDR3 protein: CASSAVGVSPWNEQFF. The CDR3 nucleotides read TGTGCCAGCAGTGCCGTAGGGGTTTCCCCCTGGAATGAGCAGTTCTTC.

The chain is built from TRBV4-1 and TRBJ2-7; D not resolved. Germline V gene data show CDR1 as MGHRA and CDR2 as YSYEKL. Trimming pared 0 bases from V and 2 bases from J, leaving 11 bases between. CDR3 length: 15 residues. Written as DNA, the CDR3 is TGCGCCAGCAGCCAAGAGACCCTAGAGGCCTACGAGCAGTACTTC. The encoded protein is CASSQETLEAYEQYF.

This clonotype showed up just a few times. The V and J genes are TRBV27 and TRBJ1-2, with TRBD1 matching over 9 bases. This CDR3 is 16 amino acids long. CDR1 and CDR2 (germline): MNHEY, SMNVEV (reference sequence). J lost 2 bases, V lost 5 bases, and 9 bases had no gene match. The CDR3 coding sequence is TGTGCCAGCAGTAGGGGGACAGGGAATGGAAACTATGGCTACACCTTC. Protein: CASSRGTGNGNYGYTF.

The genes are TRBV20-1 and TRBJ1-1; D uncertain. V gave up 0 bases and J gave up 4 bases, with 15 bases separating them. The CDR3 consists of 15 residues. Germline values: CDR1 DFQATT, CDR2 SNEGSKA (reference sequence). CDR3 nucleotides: TGCAGTGCTAGAGAGGACCCCATTTCGGGCACTGAAGCTTTCTTT. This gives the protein CSAREDPISGTEAFF.

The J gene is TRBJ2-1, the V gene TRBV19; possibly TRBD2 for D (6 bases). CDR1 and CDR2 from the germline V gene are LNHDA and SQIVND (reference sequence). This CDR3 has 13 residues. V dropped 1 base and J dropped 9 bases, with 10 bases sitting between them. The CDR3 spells CASSIGHGGEQFF. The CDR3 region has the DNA TGTGCCAGTAGTATAGGTCACGGGGGTGAGCAGTTCTTC.

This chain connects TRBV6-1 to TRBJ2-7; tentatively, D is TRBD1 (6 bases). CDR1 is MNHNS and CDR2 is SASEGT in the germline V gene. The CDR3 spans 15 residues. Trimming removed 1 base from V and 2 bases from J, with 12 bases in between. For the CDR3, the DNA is TGTGCCAGCAGTGAAGGTGAGGGGGTCACCTACGAGCAGTACTTC. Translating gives CASSEGEGVTYEQYF.

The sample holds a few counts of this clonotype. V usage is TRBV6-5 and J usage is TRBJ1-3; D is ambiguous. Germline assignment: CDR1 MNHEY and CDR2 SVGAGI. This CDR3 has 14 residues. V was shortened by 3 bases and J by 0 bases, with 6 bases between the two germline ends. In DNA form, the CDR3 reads TGTGCCAGCAGTTATAAACCCTCTGGAAACACCATATATTTT. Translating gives CASSYKPSGNTIYF.